A single sample gave rise to the 7 T cell receptor beta chains below, sequenced in a study of blood T cell repertoires in COVID-19. Assay: immunoSEQ multiplex PCR; the TCRdb copy retains only in-frame clones and omits some. This repertoire shows some 24,000 clones, 89% found once; its top ten account for 7.5% to 10%. The specimen sequenced was peripheral blood. These receptors were taken from an older man with acute or convalescent COVID-19.

The rearrangement links TRBV5-1 to TRBJ2-3; TRBD2 matches at 11 bases. V lost 5 bases to trimming and J lost 3 bases; unmatched junction nucleotides: 5. This CDR3 region has 15 residues. Germline CDR1 reads SGHRS; CDR2 reads YFSETQ. This CDR3 reads CASSSGTSGTDTQYF. Written as DNA, the CDR3 is TGCGCCAGCAGTTCCGGGACTAGCGGTACAGATACGCAGTATTTT. The full variable domain, rest sourced from reference TRBV5-1 and TRBJ2-3, is KAGVTQTPRYLIKTRGQQVTLSCSPISGHRSVSWYQQTPGQGLQFLFEYFSETQRNKGNFPGRFSGRQFSNSRSEMNVSTLELGDSALYLCASSSGTSGTDTQYFGPGTRLTVL.

The V gene is TRBV5-4, the J gene TRBJ2-1; 8 bases are a match to TRBD2. This CDR3 comprises 15 residues. V shed 3 bases and J 4 bases; nucleotides not matched to a gene: 6. Germline CDR1 is SGHNT and CDR2 is YYREEE (reference sequence). CDR3 in DNA: TGTGCCAGCAGCTCCTTAGCGGGAAATTACAATGAGCAGTTCTTC. Translating gives CASSSLAGNYNEQFF.

The count of this clone is one. The chain combines TRBV19 with TRBJ1-1; D remains ambiguous. The germline V and J ends were trimmed by 4 bases and 0 bases, with 9 bases remaining between them. The CDR3 totals 14 residues. Germline V gene data show CDR1 as LNHDA and CDR2 as SQIVND (reference sequence). The CDR3 DNA reads TGTGCCAGTAGTAAGGCGGGTATGAACACTGAAGCTTTCTTT. It specifies CASSKAGMNTEAFF.

This clone was counted only a few times. The chain couples TRBV10-1 to TRBJ1-3, with a tentative D call TRBD1 (5 bases). Germline CDR1 reads WNHNN; CDR2 reads SYGVQD (reference sequence). V dropped 8 bases and J dropped 4 bases, with 18 bases sitting between them. CDR3 size: 15 residues. CDR3 loop: CASPKPQGMGNTIYF. CDR3 sequence (DNA): TGCGCCAGCCCGAAACCCCAGGGCATGGGAAACACCATATATTTT.

The chain recombines TRBV24-1 with TRBJ2-5, with 11 positions matching TRBD1. The junction had 9 bases not matched to a gene; V was cut back by 4 bases and J by 3 bases. CDR1 KGHDR and CDR2 SFDVKD come from the germline V gene. The CDR3 is 17 amino acids. The CDR3 spells CATSDLSGTGGKETQYF. The CDR3 DNA reads as TGTGCCACCAGTGACTTGTCCGGGACAGGGGGAAAAGAGACCCAGTACTTC.

The chain combines TRBV6-5 with TRBJ2-1, with D tentatively TRBD1 (5 bases). Between the trimmed V and J ends, which lost 7 bases and 4 bases, there was a span of 11 bases. The germline CDR1 and CDR2 sequences are MNHEY and SVGAGI. The CDR3 loop spans 13 amino acids. CDR3 DNA sequence: TGTGCCAGCACTCGACAGAGGTACAATGAGCAGTTCTTC. Encoded protein: CASTRQRYNEQFF.

V and J are TRBV18 and TRBJ2-5; D unclear. V was clipped by 6 bases and J by 2 bases, with 13 bases between them. The CDR3 runs 14 residues. Germline CDR1 and CDR2: KGHSH and LQKENI. Here the CDR3 reads CASSPSSLQETQYF. In DNA form, the CDR3 reads TGTGCCAGCTCCCCGAGTAGTCTTCAAGAGACCCAGTACTTC. The full variable domain, rest sourced from reference TRBV18 and TRBJ2-5, is NAGVMQNPRHLVRRRGQEARLRCSPMKGHSHVYWYRQLPEEGLKFMVYLQKENIIDESGMPKERFSAEFPKEGPSILRIQQVVRGDSAAYFCASSPSSLQETQYFGPGTRLLVL.